A selection of T cell receptor beta chains follows, all from one sample in a study of cytomegalovirus exposure and HLA in healthy donors. The protocol was immunoSEQ multiplex PCR, while the TCRdb copy is restricted to in-frame clones and leaves out a portion. The sample holds some 45,000 clones; approximately 72% are singletons and the top ten take approximately 3.2%. The sequencing input was PBMCs. These receptors were collected from a woman aged 25 to 45 in good health and CMV-seronegative. Both conserved end residues are part of each CDR3. The order of the fields is D gene, J gene, V gene, clone size, CDR3 protein, CDR3 DNA. A D gene is named only where the DNA matches it firmly. Only some rows state a clone size, as once, few, many or a class for expanded clones.

d_gene: -
j_gene: TRBJ1-6
v_gene: TRBV7-8
abundance: few
CDR3aa: CASSLEQPLPLHF
CDR3nt: TGTGCCAGCAGCTTAGAACAGCCTCTCCCCCTCCACTTT

d_gene: -
j_gene: TRBJ2-7
v_gene: TRBV7-9
abundance: -
CDR3aa: CASTVSGLPVEQYF
CDR3nt: TGTGCCAGCACCGTGTCAGGGCTTCCCGTCGAGCAGTACTTC

d_gene: -
j_gene: TRBJ2-7
v_gene: TRBV15
abundance: once
CDR3aa: CATSRASPVDEQYF
CDR3nt: TGTGCCACCAGCAGGGCTAGCCCGGTTGACGAGCAGTACTTC

d_gene: TRBD1
j_gene: TRBJ2-2
v_gene: TRBV10-3
abundance: few
CDR3aa: CAISLRDRNTGELFF
CDR3nt: TGTGCCATCAGCCTCCGGGACAGAAACACCGGGGAGCTGTTTTTT

d_gene: TRBD1
j_gene: TRBJ2-5
v_gene: TRBV5-1
abundance: -
CDR3aa: CASRWTGRETQYF
CDR3nt: TGCGCCAGCAGGTGGACAGGCCGGGAGACCCAGTACTTC

d_gene: -
j_gene: TRBJ2-1
v_gene: TRBV11-2
abundance: -
CDR3aa: CASSLGPGGYNEQFF
CDR3nt: TGTGCCAGCAGCTTAGGGCCCGGGGGCTACAATGAGCAGTTCTTC

d_gene: -
j_gene: TRBJ1-6
v_gene: TRBV6-5
abundance: -
CDR3aa: CASSYSAGRRGSPLHF
CDR3nt: TGTGCCAGCAGTTATAGCGCAGGGAGAAGGGGGTCACCCCTCCACTTT

d_gene: -
j_gene: TRBJ2-1
v_gene: TRBV30
abundance: -
CDR3aa: CAWRGGSYNEQFF
CDR3nt: TGTGCCTGGAGAGGGGGCTCCTACAATGAGCAGTTCTTC

d_gene: -
j_gene: TRBJ2-7
v_gene: TRBV29-1
abundance: -
CDR3aa: CSVEVSSTAYEQYF
CDR3nt: TGCAGCGTTGAGGTGTCTAGCACGGCCTACGAGCAGTACTTC

d_gene: -
j_gene: TRBJ2-3
v_gene: TRBV9
abundance: -
CDR3aa: CASSVVGRRADTQYF
CDR3nt: TGTGCCAGCAGCGTAGTTGGGAGGCGCGCAGATACGCAGTATTTT

d_gene: -
j_gene: TRBJ1-5
v_gene: TRBV10-2
abundance: once
CDR3aa: CASSAQDQPQHF
CDR3nt: TGCGCCAGCAGCGCCCAGGATCAGCCCCAGCATTTT

d_gene: TRBD1
j_gene: TRBJ1-1
v_gene: TRBV6-1
abundance: -
CDR3aa: CASSEQTGITEAFF
CDR3nt: TGTGCCAGCAGTGAACAGACAGGGATCACTGAAGCTTTCTTT

d_gene: -
j_gene: TRBJ1-1
v_gene: TRBV29-1
abundance: -
CDR3aa: CSVLNTEAFF
CDR3nt: TGCAGCGTCCTAAACACTGAAGCTTTCTTT

d_gene: TRBD2
j_gene: TRBJ2-3
v_gene: TRBV25-1
abundance: once
CDR3aa: CASVRLAGGLTDTQYF
CDR3nt: TGTGCCAGCGTCCGTCTAGCGGGAGGTCTCACAGATACGCAGTATTTT

d_gene: -
j_gene: TRBJ2-3
v_gene: TRBV29-1
abundance: -
CDR3aa: CSARGDTDTQYF
CDR3nt: TGCAGCGCCCGGGGAGATACAGATACGCAGTATTTT

d_gene: -
j_gene: TRBJ2-5
v_gene: TRBV5-1
abundance: -
CDR3aa: CASSLEDSQETQYF
CDR3nt: TGCGCCAGCAGCTTGGAGGACTCCCAAGAGACCCAGTACTTC

d_gene: TRBD1
j_gene: TRBJ1-4
v_gene: TRBV6-1
abundance: few
CDR3aa: CASSEGQGGEKLFF
CDR3nt: TGTGCCAGCAGTGAGGGACAGGGGGGTGAAAAACTGTTTTTT

d_gene: -
j_gene: TRBJ2-3
v_gene: TRBV6-1
abundance: -
CDR3aa: CASSTSGERGGYF
CDR3nt: -

d_gene: -
j_gene: TRBJ2-7
v_gene: TRBV6-6
abundance: -
CDR3aa: CASSPTGGANSYEQYF
CDR3nt: TGTGCCAGCAGTCCTACCGGCGGAGCAAACTCCTACGAGCAGTACTTC

d_gene: TRBD2
j_gene: TRBJ2-2
v_gene: TRBV7-7
abundance: -
CDR3aa: CASSPQSGGTGELFF
CDR3nt: TGTGCCAGCAGCCCCCAGAGCGGGGGCACCGGGGAGCTGTTTTTT

d_gene: -
j_gene: TRBJ1-5
v_gene: TRBV28
abundance: few
CDR3aa: CASSLGTVYQPQHF
CDR3nt: TGTGCCAGCAGTTTAGGCACAGTTTATCAGCCCCAGCATTTT

d_gene: -
j_gene: TRBJ2-5
v_gene: TRBV5-4
abundance: -
CDR3aa: CASSLDEAHRETQYF
CDR3nt: TGTGCCAGCAGCTTGGATGAGGCGCACCGGGAGACCCAGTACTTC